One and the same sample provided the 19 T cell receptor beta chains below, sequenced in a study of OX40 agonist ivuxolimab in advanced cancers. Sequencing was performed with immunoSEQ multiplex PCR; in TCRdb, only in-frame clones are kept and a portion is missing. The table has some 79,000 clones, about 93% seen once; the top ten hold 0.4% to 0.5%. The sequences come from CD4+ or CD8+ T cells sorted from blood, collected in a trial of the OX40 agonist ivuxolimab. The source of these receptors is an adult with an advanced solid tumor such as melanoma, head and neck, liver or kidney cancer.

Worth noting for this clone: Other DNA sequences in this specimen translate into the identical CDR3. The V call is TRBV5-1, the J call TRBJ2-3; D is perhaps TRBD2 (5 bases). CDR3 size: 15 residues. Trimming stripped 0 bases from V and 6 bases from J, with 14 bases between. Looked up from germline, CDR1 is SGHRS and CDR2 is YFSETQ. CDR3 region: CASSLGGARGDTQYF. CDR3 sequence (DNA): TGCGCCAGCAGCTTGGGGGGTGCCCGAGGGGATACGCAGTATTTT. Using reference TRBV5-1 and TRBJ2-3 for the parts outside the CDR3, the full variable domain is KAGVTQTPRYLIKTRGQQVTLSCSPISGHRSVSWYQQTPGQGLQFLFEYFSETQRNKGNFPGRFSGRQFSNSRSEMNVSTLELGDSALYLCASSLGGARGDTQYFGPGTRLTVL.

The chain recombines TRBV6-1 with TRBJ1-2; D unresolved. Trimming removed 2 bases from V and 4 bases from J, with 2 bases in between. There are 11 residues in the CDR3. The germline V gene has CDR1 MNHNS and CDR2 SASEGT. CDR3 sequence (DNA): TGTGCCAGCAGTGAATTCTATGGCTACACCTTC. Protein sequence: CASSEFYGYTF.

The chain recombines TRBV19 with TRBJ2-3; 10 bases map to TRBD2. Germline lookup yields CDR1 LNHDA and CDR2 SQIVND (reference sequence). This CDR3 contains 15 residues. J gave up 8 bases and V 7 bases, and 12 bases lay outside the gene matches. CDR3 in amino acids: CASKAASGSGGTQYF. The CDR3 nucleotides read TGTGCCAGTAAGGCGGCTAGCGGGAGTGGAGGTACGCAGTATTTT.

The V call is TRBV25-1, the J call TRBJ2-5; 9 bases match TRBD1. Germline CDR1 and CDR2: MGHDK and SYGVNS. After removal of 4 bases from V and 4 bases from J, the junction contained 7 bases not matched to a gene. This CDR3 spans 15 amino acids. CDR3 loop: CASSALQGAGETQYF. Here the CDR3 DNA reads TGTGCCAGCAGTGCCCTACAGGGGGCGGGAGAGACCCAGTACTTC. Using reference TRBV25-1 and TRBJ2-5 for the parts outside the CDR3, the full variable domain is EADIYQTPRYLVIGTGKKITLECSQTMGHDKMYWYQQDPGMELHLIHYSYGVNSTEKGDLSSESTVSRIRTEHFPLTLESARPSHTSQYLCASSALQGAGETQYFGPGTRLLVL.

This clone has a single count. CDR3 nucleotides: TGCGCCAGCAGCCACGAGTACCAAATTAGCGGGAGGGCCAGAAATGAGCAGTTCTTC. This codes for CASSHEYQISGRARNEQFF. The genes are TRBV4-3 and TRBJ2-1; TRBD2 agrees at 11 bases. V lost 3 bases, J lost 7 bases, and 17 bases stayed unmatched. The CDR3 spans 19 residues. Germline lookup yields CDR1 LGHNA and CDR2 YSLEER.

J is TRBJ1-2 and V is TRBV19; no firm D call. Trimming took off 5 bases at V and 6 bases at J, with 16 bases between the two ends. The CDR3 contains 14 residues. Per germline, CDR1 LNHDA and CDR2 SQIVND (reference sequence). This chain's CDR3 is CASSLGQTRNGYTF. DNA of the CDR3: TGTGCCAGTAGTTTAGGTCAGACCCGCAATGGCTACACCTTC.

The V and J genes are TRBV4-1 and TRBJ2-7; unclear D gene. Germline V gene lookup returns CDR1 MGHRA and CDR2 YSYEKL. The V end lost 1 base, the J end lost 2 bases, and 12 bases lay between the germline ends. This CDR3 spans 15 amino acids. In nucleotides, the CDR3 is TGCGCCAGCAGCCAAGCATTACCGGCGACCTACGAGCAGTACTTC. Translating it yields CASSQALPATYEQYF.

The DNA for the CDR3 is TGTGCCAGTAGGGCGGCAGACTCTAGCGAGCAGTACTTC. Its protein product is CASRAADSSEQYF. The chain is built from TRBV19 and TRBJ2-7; unclear D gene. V was shortened by 6 bases and J by 6 bases, with 15 bases between the two germline ends. The germline gives CDR1 LNHDA, CDR2 SQIVND (reference sequence). The length of the CDR3 is 13 residues.

This rearrangement joins TRBV18 to TRBJ2-3, with 12 bases identical to TRBD2. CDR1 and CDR2 from the germline V gene are KGHSH and LQKENI. J lost 0 bases, V lost 2 bases, and 3 bases had no gene match. This CDR3 spans 17 amino acids. DNA for the CDR3: TGTGCCAGCTCACCATTCGGGACTAGCGGGAGCACAGATACGCAGTATTTT. Its translation is CASSPFGTSGSTDTQYF.

This chain connects TRBV19 to TRBJ2-5; D perhaps matches TRBD2 (6 bases). This CDR3 is built from 14 residues. Germline CDR1 reads LNHDA; CDR2 reads SQIVND (reference sequence). The V end was cut by 6 bases, the J end by 7 bases, with 18 bases between. The CDR3, as DNA: TGTGCCAGTAGCCTGATGGGGGAGGCCGGGACCCAGTACTTC. Translation gives CASSLMGEAGTQYF. The variable domain in full, completed from reference TRBV19 and TRBJ2-5, reads DGGITQSPKYLFRKEGQNVTLSCEQNLNHDAMYWYRQDPGQGLRLIYYSQIVNDFQKGDIAEGYSVSREKKESFPLTVTSAQKNPTAFYLCASSLMGEAGTQYFGPGTRLLVL.

The genes are TRBV30 and TRBJ2-2; D tentatively fits TRBD1 or TRBD2 (6 bases each). Trimming left V 1 base short and J 5 bases short, with 11 bases between. The germline gives CDR1 GTSNPN, CDR2 SVGIG (reference sequence). This CDR3 contains 14 residues. CDR3 coding DNA: TGTGCCTGGAGTGGGGGGGCAGGGACCGGGGAGCTGTTTTTT. As protein: CAWSGGAGTGELFF.

This clone showed up just once. The V and J genes are TRBV18 and TRBJ2-2; TRBD2 is a possible D gene (5 bases). V lost 0 bases and J lost 4, with 12 bases in between. CDR3 length: 16 residues. CDR1 is KGHSH, CDR2 LQKENI, per germline. CDR3 protein: CASSPPGNRGTGELFF. The CDR3 region has the DNA TGTGCCAGCTCACCACCGGGGAACCGGGGCACCGGGGAGCTGTTTTTT.

CDR3 in DNA: TGTGCCAGCAGCTCGACAGGGGGAGCCGGGGAGCTGTTTTTT. The encoded protein is CASSSTGGAGELFF. This rearrangement joins TRBV7-6 to TRBJ2-2, with 9 bases lining up with TRBD1. Unmatched junction bases numbered 3, after V lost 4 bases and J lost 6 bases. This CDR3 contains 14 residues. Germline V gene sequence: CDR1 SGHVS, CDR2 FNYEAQ.

J is TRBJ1-6 and V is TRBV2; 8 bases are shared with TRBD1. The junction had 12 bases not matched to a gene; V was cut back by 7 bases and J by 7 bases. CDR1 and CDR2 from the germline V gene are SNHLY and FYNNEI. The CDR3 runs to 16 residues. The CDR3 DNA follows: TGTGCCAGCATTAGGGACAGGAGCGCTCGGAATTCACCCCTCCACTTT. Translating it yields CASIRDRSARNSPLHF.

J is TRBJ2-7 and V is TRBV11-2, with 9 bases that match TRBD2. The CDR3 length is 15 residues. Germline CDR1 reads SGHAT; CDR2 reads FQNNGV. After removal of 2 bases from V and 3 bases from J, the junction contained 5 bases not matched to a gene. CDR3 sequence (DNA): TGTGCCAGCAGCTTAACGCGGGAGGGCCTCTACGAGCAGTACTTC. Its protein is CASSLTREGLYEQYF. The entire variable domain, with the rest obtained from reference TRBV11-2 and TRBJ2-7, is as follows: EAGVAQSPRYKIIEKRQSVAFWCNPISGHATLYWYQQILGQGPKLLIQFQNNGVVDDSQLPKDRFSAERLKGVDSTLKIQPAKLEDSAVYLCASSLTREGLYEQYFGPGTRLTVT.

The V and J genes are TRBV30 and TRBJ1-2, with unresolved D. Germline CDR1 is GTSNPN and CDR2 is SVGIG (reference sequence). V lost 2 bases, J lost 5 bases, and 6 bases lay in between. This CDR3 is built from 11 residues. CDR3 residues: CAWSKEYGYTF. Here the CDR3 DNA reads TGTGCCTGGAGTAAGGAGTATGGCTACACCTTC.

The chain joins TRBV29-1 to TRBJ1-4, with 8 bases lining up with TRBD1. The trim removed 7 bases at V and 0 bases at J, leaving 7 bases unmatched. Germline loops: CDR1 SQVTM, CDR2 ANQGSEA. This CDR3 is 15 amino acids long. CDR3 nucleotide sequence: TGCAGCGCTCAGACAGGGGCGACAACTAATGAAAAACTGTTTTTT. The encoded protein is CSAQTGATTNEKLFF.

V is TRBV29-1 and J is TRBJ2-3; tentatively, D is TRBD1 (8 bases). The CDR3 is 18 amino acids. Germline V gene data show CDR1 as SQVTM and CDR2 as ANQGSEA. CDR3 coding DNA: TGCAGGGGACCGGGACAGGAGACTAGCCACCTCGGGCCCGATACGCAGTATTTT. Translating gives CRGPGQETSHLGPDTQYF.

This rearrangement joins TRBV10-3 to TRBJ2-7, with D hard to call. The germline CDR1 and CDR2 sequences are ENHRY and SYGVKD. Deletions cut 6 bases from V and 2 bases from J, with 8 bases between. CDR3 size: 12 residues. The CDR3 sequence is CAISDGTYEQYF. CDR3 nucleotide sequence: TGTGCCATCAGCGACGGTACCTACGAGCAGTACTTC.